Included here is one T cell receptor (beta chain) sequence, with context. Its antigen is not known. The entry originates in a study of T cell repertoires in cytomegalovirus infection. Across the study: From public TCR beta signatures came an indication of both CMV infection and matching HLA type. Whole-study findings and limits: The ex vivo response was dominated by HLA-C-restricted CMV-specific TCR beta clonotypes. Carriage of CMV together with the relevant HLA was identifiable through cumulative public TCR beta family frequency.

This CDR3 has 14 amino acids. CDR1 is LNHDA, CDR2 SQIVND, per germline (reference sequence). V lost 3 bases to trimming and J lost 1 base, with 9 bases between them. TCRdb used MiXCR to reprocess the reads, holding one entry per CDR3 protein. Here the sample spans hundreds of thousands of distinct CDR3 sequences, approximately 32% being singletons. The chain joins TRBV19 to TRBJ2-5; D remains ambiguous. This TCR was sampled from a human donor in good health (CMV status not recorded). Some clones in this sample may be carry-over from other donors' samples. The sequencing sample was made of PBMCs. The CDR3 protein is CASSMRTPQETQYF. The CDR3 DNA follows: TGTGCCAGTAGTATGCGAACACCCCAAGAGACCCAGTACTTC.